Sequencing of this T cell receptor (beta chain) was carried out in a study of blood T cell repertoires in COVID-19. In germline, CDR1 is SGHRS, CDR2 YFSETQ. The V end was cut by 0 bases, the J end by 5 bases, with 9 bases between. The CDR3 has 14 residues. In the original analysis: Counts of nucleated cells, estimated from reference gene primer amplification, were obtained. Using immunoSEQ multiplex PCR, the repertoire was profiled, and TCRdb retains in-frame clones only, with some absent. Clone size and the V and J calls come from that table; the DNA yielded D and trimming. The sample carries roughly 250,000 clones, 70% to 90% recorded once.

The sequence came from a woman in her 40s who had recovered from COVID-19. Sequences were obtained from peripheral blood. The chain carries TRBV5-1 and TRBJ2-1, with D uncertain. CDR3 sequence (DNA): TGCGCCAGCAGCTTGGGTTCTATAAACAATGAGCAGTTCTTC. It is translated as CASSLGSINNEQFF.